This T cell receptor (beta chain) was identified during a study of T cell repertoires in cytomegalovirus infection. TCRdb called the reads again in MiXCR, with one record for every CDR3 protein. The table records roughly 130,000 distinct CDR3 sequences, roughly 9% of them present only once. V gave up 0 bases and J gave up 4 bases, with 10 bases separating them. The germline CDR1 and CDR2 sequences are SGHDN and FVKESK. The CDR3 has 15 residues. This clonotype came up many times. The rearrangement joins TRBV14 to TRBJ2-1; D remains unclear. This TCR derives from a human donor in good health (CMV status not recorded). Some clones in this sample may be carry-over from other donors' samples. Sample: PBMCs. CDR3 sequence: CASSQEALRYNEQFF. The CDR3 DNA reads TGTGCCAGCAGCCAAGAGGCATTGCGGTACAATGAGCAGTTCTTC.